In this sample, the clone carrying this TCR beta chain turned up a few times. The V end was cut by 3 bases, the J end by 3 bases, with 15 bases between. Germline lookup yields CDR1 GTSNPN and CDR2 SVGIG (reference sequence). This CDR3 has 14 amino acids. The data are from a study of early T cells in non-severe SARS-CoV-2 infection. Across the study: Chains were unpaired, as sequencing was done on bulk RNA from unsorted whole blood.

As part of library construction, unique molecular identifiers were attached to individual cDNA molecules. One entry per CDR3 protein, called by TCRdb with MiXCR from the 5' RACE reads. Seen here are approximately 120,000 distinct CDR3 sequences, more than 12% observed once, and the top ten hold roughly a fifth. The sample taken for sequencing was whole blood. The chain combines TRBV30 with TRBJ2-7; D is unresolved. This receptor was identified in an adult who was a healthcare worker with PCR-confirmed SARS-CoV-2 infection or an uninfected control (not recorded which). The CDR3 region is CAWSDLARGYEQYF. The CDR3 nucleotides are TGTGCCTGGAGCGACTTAGCACGCGGCTACGAGCAGTACTTC.